The T cell receptor (beta chain) described here comes from a study of cytomegalovirus exposure and HLA in healthy donors. At the level of the study: Prior work identified more than 90 million unique TCR beta sequences in 150 million to 200 million T cells.

Germline V CDR1 and CDR2: ENHRY, SYGVKD. The V end lost 2 bases, the J end lost 7 bases, and 14 bases lay between the germline ends. The CDR3 has 14 amino acids. Amplification used 60 Vbeta primers and 13 Jbeta primers. TCRdb's table, derived via immunoSEQ multiplex PCR, lists solely in-frame clones and lacks some. The profile shows approximately 80,000 clones, 73% of them singletons. Findings and limits, study-wide: Previously analyzed data showed that most TCR beta V segments were productive at a frequency of about 87% or about 30%.

Comment on this clone: No antigen is known for it.

Healthy individuals who donated bone marrow served as the donors. Nominally healthy donors provided the samples, though records likely missed some immune exposures. The TCR comes from a woman aged 40 to 49 in good health and CMV-seropositive. The chain links TRBV10-3 to TRBJ1-1; D call uncertain. Sequencing input: PBMCs. The CDR3, as DNA: TGTGCCATCAGTGAGGTTCGCGGGCCCCTTGAAGCTTTCTTT. This codes for CAISEVRGPLEAFF.